This TCR beta chain was obtained from a study of blood T cell repertoires in COVID-19. The overall study: Samples of COVID-19 (acute and convalescent) were obtained from the United States, Italy and Spain. PBMCs, B-cell-depleted T cells, or T cells provided the cDNA or gDNA that made up the material.

In the original processing: It was from reference gene primer amplification that nucleated cell counts were estimated. The method was immunoSEQ multiplex PCR; TCRdb's version includes in-frame clones alone and lacks a portion of them. The V and J calls and clone size come from that table; D and trimming were worked out from the DNA. This sample yields about 41,000 clones, of which around 90% are seen a single time; 4.8% belongs to the top ten. Germline V gene data show CDR1 as MDHEN and CDR2 as SYDVKM. The CDR3 sequence is 13 residues long. V dropped 3 bases and J dropped 7 bases, with 13 bases sitting between them.

The sample comprised peripheral blood. V and J are TRBV28 and TRBJ2-7, with D tentatively TRBD2 (7 bases). The sequence was obtained from a human donor in a cohort sampled during active COVID-19. CDR3 protein: CASSFHREGEQYF. CDR3 in DNA: TGTGCCAGCAGTTTTCACAGGGAGGGGGAGCAGTACTTC.